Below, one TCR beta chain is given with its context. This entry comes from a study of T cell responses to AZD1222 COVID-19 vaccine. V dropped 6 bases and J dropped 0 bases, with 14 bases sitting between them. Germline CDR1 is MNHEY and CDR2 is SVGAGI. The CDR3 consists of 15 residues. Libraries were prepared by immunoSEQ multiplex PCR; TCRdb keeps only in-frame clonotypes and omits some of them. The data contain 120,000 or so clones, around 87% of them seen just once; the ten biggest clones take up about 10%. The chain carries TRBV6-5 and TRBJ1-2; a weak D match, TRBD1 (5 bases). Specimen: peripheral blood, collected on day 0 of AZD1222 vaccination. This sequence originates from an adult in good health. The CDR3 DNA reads TGTGCCAGCAGCAATACAGGAGATCCTAACTATGGCTACACCTTC. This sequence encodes CASSNTGDPNYGYTF.